The rows below give T cell receptor beta chains drawn from one sample of a study of post-analysis software for immune sequencing data. TCRdb passed the PCR reads through MiXCR, listing each CDR3 protein once. The repertoire holds 740,000 or so distinct CDR3 sequences, with around 50% as singletons. The material sequenced was blood. These receptors were taken from a girl aged 5 to 17 with multiple sclerosis. The CDR3 runs from the conserved cysteine through the conserved F or W. The D gene is left open where the match is weak. A row's size may be missing; if present it is once, few, many or a size class.

abundance: NA; j_gene: TRBJ2-3; len: 16; d_gene: NA; v_gene: TRBV2; CDR3nt: TGTGCCAGCAGTGTGGGGACCGACGTCATCACAGATACGCAGTATTTT; CDR3aa: CASSVGTDVITDTQYF
abundance: NA; j_gene: TRBJ2-7; len: 14; d_gene: NA; v_gene: TRBV5-1; CDR3nt: TGTGCCAGCAGTGAGGATGGGGGATTCTACGAGCAGTACTTC; CDR3aa: CASSEDGGFYEQYF
abundance: NA; j_gene: TRBJ2-5; len: 16; d_gene: TRBD2; v_gene: TRBV20-1; CDR3nt: TGCAGTGCTTACGGGACTAGCGGTAGGGGTGGCGAGACCCAGTACTTC; CDR3aa: CSAYGTSGRGGETQYF
abundance: NA; j_gene: TRBJ1-1; len: 15; d_gene: NA; v_gene: TRBV6-5; CDR3nt: TGTGCCAGCAGTTACTCCGGGGCCCTGAACACTGAAGCTTTCTTT; CDR3aa: CASSYSGALNTEAFF
abundance: NA; j_gene: TRBJ2-5; len: 13; d_gene: TRBD1; v_gene: TRBV20-1; CDR3nt: TGCAGTGCCCCCGGGACAGGGCTTTTAGAGCAGTACTTC; CDR3aa: CSAPGTGLLEQYF
abundance: NA; j_gene: TRBJ2-1; len: 14; d_gene: TRBD2; v_gene: TRBV10-3; CDR3nt: TGTGCCTCCTATAGCGGGAGCTCCTACAATGAGCAGTTCTTC; CDR3aa: CASYSGSSYNEQFF
abundance: NA; j_gene: TRBJ2-7; len: 20; d_gene: TRBD2; v_gene: TRBV14; CDR3nt: TGTGCCAGCAGCCAAGAATCTTTCATACGCCTCGGGGGGGAAGAGGGCGAGCAGTACTTC; CDR3aa: CASSQESFIRLGGEEGEQYF
abundance: NA; j_gene: TRBJ2-3; len: 13; d_gene: TRBD2; v_gene: TRBV3-1; CDR3nt: TGTGCCAGCAGATACAGCGGGAGTGACACGCAGTATTTT; CDR3aa: CASRYSGSDTQYF
abundance: many; j_gene: TRBJ1-2; len: 9; d_gene: NA; v_gene: TRBV29-1; CDR3nt: TGCAGCGTTGACGTTGGCTACACCTTC; CDR3aa: CSVDVGYTF
abundance: NA; j_gene: TRBJ2-1; len: 13; d_gene: NA; v_gene: TRBV24-1; CDR3nt: TGTGCCACCAGTGATCCATCTAGTAATGAGCAGTTCTTC; CDR3aa: CATSDPSSNEQFF
abundance: NA; j_gene: TRBJ1-5; len: 13; d_gene: NA; v_gene: TRBV9; CDR3nt: TGTGCCAGCAGCGTAGAGAGCAATCAGCCCCAGCATTTT; CDR3aa: CASSVESNQPQHF
abundance: NA; j_gene: TRBJ2-7; len: 13; d_gene: TRBD1; v_gene: TRBV29-1; CDR3nt: TGCAGCGTTCGGACAGGGGGTAACTACGAGCAGTACTTC; CDR3aa: CSVRTGGNYEQYF
abundance: NA; j_gene: TRBJ2-7; len: 12; d_gene: NA; v_gene: TRBV29-1; CDR3nt: TGCAGCGTGACCCAGGGAAGATACGAGCAGTACTTC; CDR3aa: CSVTQGRYEQYF
abundance: NA; j_gene: TRBJ2-3; len: 16; d_gene: TRBD1; v_gene: TRBV10-3; CDR3nt: TGTGCCATCACTTCAACAGGGGGCGGTGTGACAGATACGCAGTATTTT; CDR3aa: CAITSTGGGVTDTQYF
abundance: few; j_gene: TRBJ2-7; len: 15; d_gene: TRBD2; v_gene: TRBV27; CDR3nt: TGTGCCAGCAGTCTCCTGGTAGCGGGGCCCTACGAGCAGTACTTC; CDR3aa: CASSLLVAGPYEQYF
abundance: NA; j_gene: TRBJ1-2; len: 12; d_gene: NA; v_gene: TRBV20-1; CDR3nt: TGCAGTGCTGCCCGGGGGAACTATGGCTACACCTTC; CDR3aa: CSAARGNYGYTF
abundance: few; j_gene: TRBJ1-2; len: 15; d_gene: NA; v_gene: TRBV6-5; CDR3nt: TGTGCCAGCAGTTACTCGTACGGAGCTAACTATGGCTACACCTTC; CDR3aa: CASSYSYGANYGYTF
abundance: NA; j_gene: TRBJ1-2; len: 13; d_gene: TRBD1; v_gene: TRBV20-1; CDR3nt: TGCAGTGCTAGAGACGCCAGGGGGTATGGCTACACCTTC; CDR3aa: CSARDARGYGYTF
abundance: NA; j_gene: TRBJ2-1; len: 17; d_gene: TRBD1; v_gene: TRBV18; CDR3nt: TGTGCCAGCTCACCACGACAAGGACAGGGGTACAATGGTGAGCAGTTCTTC; CDR3aa: CASSPRQGQGYNGEQFF
abundance: NA; j_gene: TRBJ2-2; len: 14; d_gene: NA; v_gene: TRBV2; CDR3nt: TGTGCCAGCGTCCCTGCAGGGCCCACCGGGGAGCTGTTTTTT; CDR3aa: CASVPAGPTGELFF
abundance: few; j_gene: TRBJ2-5; len: 14; d_gene: NA; v_gene: TRBV5-6; CDR3nt: TGTGCCAGCAGCTTGTTATCAGCGGGAGAGACCCAGTACTTC; CDR3aa: CASSLLSAGETQYF
abundance: few; j_gene: TRBJ2-6; len: 13; d_gene: NA; v_gene: TRBV12-3/TRBV12-4; CDR3nt: TGTGCCAGCAGTTTACGAGGGATCGACGTCCTGACTTTC; CDR3aa: CASSLRGIDVLTF
abundance: few; j_gene: TRBJ2-5; len: 16; d_gene: TRBD2; v_gene: TRBV5-1; CDR3nt: TGCGCCAGCACTGGAGGCGGGCTAGCGGGACAAGAGACCCAGTACTTC; CDR3aa: CASTGGGLAGQETQYF
abundance: NA; j_gene: TRBJ2-7; len: 12; d_gene: NA; v_gene: TRBV10-1; CDR3nt: TGCGCCGACTTAGGGGGGTCCTACGAGCAGTACTTC; CDR3aa: CADLGGSYEQYF
abundance: NA; j_gene: TRBJ2-4; len: 15; d_gene: NA; v_gene: TRBV3-1; CDR3nt: TGTGCCAGCAGCCAAGTACGGGGAACAGGAAACATTCAGTACTTC; CDR3aa: CASSQVRGTGNIQYF
abundance: NA; j_gene: TRBJ2-1; len: 15; d_gene: TRBD1; v_gene: TRBV18; CDR3nt: TGTGCCAGCTCAAGGGGGCCAGGCTCCTACAATGAGCAGTTCTTC; CDR3aa: CASSRGPGSYNEQFF
abundance: NA; j_gene: TRBJ2-1; len: 20; d_gene: TRBD2; v_gene: TRBV7-9; CDR3nt: TGTGCCAGCAGCTTAGATCTGTCTAGCGGGAAGGAGCACTTCTACAATGAGCAGTTCTTC; CDR3aa: CASSLDLSSGKEHFYNEQFF
abundance: NA; j_gene: TRBJ2-7; len: 13; d_gene: NA; v_gene: TRBV20-1; CDR3nt: TGCAGTGCTAGAGAGCAACCCCCCGGTGAGCAGTACTTC; CDR3aa: CSAREQPPGEQYF
abundance: few; j_gene: TRBJ2-7; len: 14; d_gene: NA; v_gene: TRBV6-1; CDR3nt: TGTGCCAGCAAGGCACAGCGAGTCTCCTACGAGCAGTACTTC; CDR3aa: CASKAQRVSYEQYF
abundance: NA; j_gene: TRBJ1-2; len: 15; d_gene: TRBD1; v_gene: TRBV7-3; CDR3nt: TGTGCCAGTAGCCCATACCGGGACAGCTCCTATGGCTACACCTTC; CDR3aa: CASSPYRDSSYGYTF
abundance: NA; j_gene: TRBJ2-1; len: 19; d_gene: TRBD2; v_gene: TRBV5-5; CDR3nt: TGTGCCAGCAGCTTGCGGGGGGGAGGTGGCCCTCGATCCTACAATGAGCAGTTCTTC; CDR3aa: CASSLRGGGGPRSYNEQFF
abundance: once; j_gene: TRBJ2-5; len: 17; d_gene: TRBD2; v_gene: TRBV7-9; CDR3nt: TGTGCCAGCAGCTTAGGAGATAGCGGGGCATACCAAGAGACCCAGTACTTC; CDR3aa: CASSLGDSGAYQETQYF
abundance: few; j_gene: TRBJ2-1; len: 14; d_gene: NA; v_gene: TRBV20-1; CDR3nt: TGCAGTGCTAGAAGGGGGGGGCCTTCCAATGAGCAGTTCTTC; CDR3aa: CSARRGGPSNEQFF
abundance: NA; j_gene: TRBJ2-1; len: 14; d_gene: TRBD2; v_gene: TRBV5-1; CDR3nt: TGCGCCAGCAGTGGACTAGCGGGAGCAAGCGAGCAGTTCTTC; CDR3aa: CASSGLAGASEQFF
abundance: NA; j_gene: TRBJ1-2; len: 16; d_gene: TRBD1; v_gene: TRBV3-1; CDR3nt: TGTGCCAGCAGCCAAGGCCATCCGACAGGGCTATATGGCTACACCTTC; CDR3aa: CASSQGHPTGLYGYTF
abundance: NA; j_gene: TRBJ1-2; len: 16; d_gene: TRBD1; v_gene: TRBV10-3; CDR3nt: TGTGCCATCGGAGGGACAGGGGCCCACCATAACTATGGCTACACCTTC; CDR3aa: CAIGGTGAHHNYGYTF
abundance: NA; j_gene: TRBJ2-6; len: 16; d_gene: NA; v_gene: TRBV5-4; CDR3nt: TGTGCCAGCAGCCCGCCGGGACGCTCTGGGGCCAACGTCCTGACTTTC; CDR3aa: CASSPPGRSGANVLTF
abundance: NA; j_gene: TRBJ2-1; len: 15; d_gene: NA; v_gene: TRBV5-1; CDR3nt: TGCGCCAGCAGCTTGGAGGGACTCCAGAGGAATGAGCAGTTCTTC; CDR3aa: CASSLEGLQRNEQFF
abundance: NA; j_gene: TRBJ1-5; len: 14; d_gene: NA; v_gene: TRBV20-1; CDR3nt: TGCAGTGCTAGACCTTATAACAGGGATCAGCCCCAGCATTTT; CDR3aa: CSARPYNRDQPQHF
abundance: few; j_gene: TRBJ1-2; len: 14; d_gene: TRBD1; v_gene: TRBV6-5; CDR3nt: TGTGCCAGCAGTTACCTGGACAGGGTGAATGGCTACACCTTC; CDR3aa: CASSYLDRVNGYTF
abundance: few; j_gene: TRBJ2-7; len: 17; d_gene: TRBD1; v_gene: TRBV7-2; CDR3nt: TGTGCCAGCAGCTCCGGACTCTTGAGGGACAGGTCCTACGAGCAGTACTTC; CDR3aa: CASSSGLLRDRSYEQYF
abundance: NA; j_gene: TRBJ2-1; len: 14; d_gene: NA; v_gene: TRBV6-1; CDR3nt: TGTGCCAGCAGTGAAGTGGGATCCTACAATGAGCAGTTCTTC; CDR3aa: CASSEVGSYNEQFF
abundance: NA; j_gene: TRBJ2-7; len: 13; d_gene: TRBD1; v_gene: TRBV7-9; CDR3nt: TGTGCCAGCACACGACAGGGGACCAACGAGCAGTACTTC; CDR3aa: CASTRQGTNEQYF
abundance: NA; j_gene: TRBJ2-7; len: 22; d_gene: TRBD2; v_gene: TRBV15; CDR3nt: TGTGCCACCAGCAGAGATCTTGGTATAGCGGGAGGGTCGTCCTCGCCGGGCCACGAGCAGTACTTC; CDR3aa: CATSRDLGIAGGSSSPGHEQYF
abundance: NA; j_gene: TRBJ1-1; len: 14; d_gene: TRBD1; v_gene: TRBV7-3; CDR3nt: TGTGCCAGCAGCTTCAAAGGACAGGACACTGAAGCTTTCTTT; CDR3aa: CASSFKGQDTEAFF
abundance: NA; j_gene: TRBJ2-1; len: 18; d_gene: TRBD2; v_gene: TRBV3-1; CDR3nt: TGTGCCAGCAGCCCCCTAAGGACTAGCGGGGGCGATGTCAATGAGCAGTTCTTC; CDR3aa: CASSPLRTSGGDVNEQFF
abundance: NA; j_gene: TRBJ2-7; len: 16; d_gene: TRBD2; v_gene: TRBV4-1; CDR3nt: TGCGCCAGCAGCCAACGACTAGCGGGGGGCTCTAACGAGCAGTACTTC; CDR3aa: CASSQRLAGGSNEQYF
abundance: NA; j_gene: TRBJ2-7; len: 11; d_gene: NA; v_gene: TRBV20-1; CDR3nt: TGCAGTGCTGGGCGAATATACGAGCAGTACTTC; CDR3aa: CSAGRIYEQYF
abundance: NA; j_gene: TRBJ1-2; len: 14; d_gene: TRBD1; v_gene: TRBV5-1; CDR3nt: TGCGCCAGCCATGAGGGGGCGCTTGGGTATGGCTACACCTTC; CDR3aa: CASHEGALGYGYTF
abundance: NA; j_gene: TRBJ2-1; len: 12; d_gene: NA; v_gene: TRBV10-2; CDR3nt: TGCGCCAGCAGTGAGTTCCACAATGAGCAGTTCTTC; CDR3aa: CASSEFHNEQFF
abundance: few; j_gene: TRBJ2-4; len: 14; d_gene: NA; v_gene: TRBV29-1; CDR3nt: TGCAGCGTCCACCTCGGGGGTACCAAAAACATTCAGTACTTC; CDR3aa: CSVHLGGTKNIQYF